Listed below are T cell receptor beta chains from one sample, sequenced in a study of blood T cells in healthy people across ages. Each CDR3 protein gets one entry after TCRdb re-called the 5' RACE reads with MiXCR. This table has about 1.4 million distinct CDR3 sequences, 59% appearing once. The sequencing sample was made of blood. These receptors came from a man aged 18-30 years in good health. The CDR3 runs from the conserved cysteine through the conserved F or W. A D gene is named only where the DNA matches it firmly. Clone size is given for some rows only: seen once, a few or many times, or a class if the clone is expanded.

clone size: few
D gene: .
J gene: TRBJ2-7
V gene: TRBV29-1
CDR3 protein: CSVVGGTFSYEQYF
CDR3 DNA: TGCAGCGTTGTCGGAGGGACGTTCTCCTACGAGCAGTACTTC

clone size: .
D gene: TRBD2
J gene: TRBJ2-7
V gene: TRBV7-2
CDR3 protein: CASSPTAGVLGSGSEQYF
CDR3 DNA: TGTGCCAGCAGCCCCACAGCGGGAGTCCTTGGATCTGGATCCGAGCAGTACTTC

clone size: .
D gene: .
J gene: TRBJ2-3
V gene: TRBV7-2
CDR3 protein: CASGLWTVSTDTQYF
CDR3 DNA: TGTGCCAGCGGCCTCTGGACAGTCTCCACAGATACGCAGTATTTT

clone size: few
D gene: .
J gene: TRBJ2-3
V gene: TRBV20-1
CDR3 protein: CSAIVGDSRDTQYF
CDR3 DNA: TGCAGTGCTATAGTGGGAGATTCCCGAGATACGCAGTATTTT

clone size: few
D gene: TRBD1
J gene: TRBJ2-2
V gene: TRBV29-1
CDR3 protein: CSVDWTGDGELFF
CDR3 DNA: TGCAGCGTTGACTGGACAGGGGACGGGGAGCTGTTTTTT

clone size: .
D gene: .
J gene: TRBJ1-5
V gene: TRBV19
CDR3 protein: CASSIRGNQPQHF
CDR3 DNA: TGTGCCAGTAGTATCAGGGGCAATCAGCCCCAGCATTTT

clone size: few
D gene: TRBD1
J gene: TRBJ2-1
V gene: TRBV7-2
CDR3 protein: CASSPDRGAYNEQFF
CDR3 DNA: TGTGCCAGCAGCCCGGACAGGGGAGCCTACAATGAGCAGTTCTTC

clone size: .
D gene: .
J gene: TRBJ1-2
V gene: TRBV20-1
CDR3 protein: CSAVWSQAADNYGYTF
CDR3 DNA: TGCAGTGCGGTATGGAGTCAGGCCGCGGATAACTATGGCTACACCTTC

clone size: .
D gene: .
J gene: TRBJ2-1
V gene: TRBV25-1
CDR3 protein: CASSELTGGTYNERFF
CDR3 DNA: TGTGCCAGCAGTGAATTGACGGGCGGGACCTACAATGAGCGGTTCTTC

clone size: .
D gene: .
J gene: TRBJ2-7
V gene: TRBV6-2/TRBV6-3
CDR3 protein: CASSYGMVSEQYF
CDR3 DNA: TGTGCCAGCAGTTACGGTATGGTCTCCGAGCAGTACTTC

clone size: few
D gene: TRBD1
J gene: TRBJ1-2
V gene: TRBV10-3
CDR3 protein: CAISALTGSDGYTF
CDR3 DNA: TGTGCCATCAGTGCCCTGACAGGGTCGGATGGCTACACCTTC

clone size: few
D gene: .
J gene: TRBJ2-7
V gene: TRBV4-1
CDR3 protein: CASSQVGLNEQYF
CDR3 DNA: TGCGCCAGCAGCCAAGTGGGGCTTAACGAGCAGTACTTC

clone size: once
D gene: .
J gene: TRBJ1-2
V gene: TRBV5-6
CDR3 protein: CASSFKRVSYGYTF
CDR3 DNA: TGTGCCAGCAGCTTTAAACGAGTGTCCTATGGCTACACCTTC

clone size: few
D gene: .
J gene: TRBJ2-1
V gene: TRBV29-1
CDR3 protein: CSVDRISYNEQFF
CDR3 DNA: TGCAGCGTTGACAGAATCTCCTACAATGAGCAGTTCTTC

clone size: .
D gene: .
J gene: TRBJ2-7
V gene: TRBV12-3/TRBV12-4
CDR3 protein: CASSLGPGQSYEQYF
CDR3 DNA: TGTGCCAGCAGTTTAGGACCGGGCCAATCTTACGAGCAGTACTTC

clone size: .
D gene: TRBD1
J gene: TRBJ2-7
V gene: TRBV4-2
CDR3 protein: CASRGDRGTYEQYF
CDR3 DNA: TGTGCCAGCAGAGGGGACAGGGGAACCTACGAGCAGTACTTC

clone size: .
D gene: TRBD2
J gene: TRBJ2-3
V gene: TRBV14
CDR3 protein: CASSLWRGGMDTQYF
CDR3 DNA: TGTGCCAGCAGCCTTTGGCGGGGGGGCATGGATACGCAGTATTTT

clone size: .
D gene: .
J gene: TRBJ2-1
V gene: TRBV12-3/TRBV12-4
CDR3 protein: CASSFLTTTYNEQFF
CDR3 DNA: TGTGCCAGCAGTTTTCTGACCACCACCTACAATGAGCAGTTCTTC

clone size: .
D gene: .
J gene: TRBJ2-3
V gene: TRBV5-1
CDR3 protein: CASSLVLGALPDTQYF
CDR3 DNA: TGCGCCAGCAGCTTGGTACTCGGGGCCTTGCCAGATACGCAGTATTTT

clone size: few
D gene: .
J gene: TRBJ2-3
V gene: TRBV6-1
CDR3 protein: CASSIAALSTDTQYF
CDR3 DNA: TGTGCCAGCAGTATAGCGGCCCTTAGCACAGATACGCAGTATTTT

clone size: .
D gene: .
J gene: TRBJ2-5
V gene: TRBV6-1
CDR3 protein: CASSEAQSALPETQYF
CDR3 DNA: TGTGCCAGCAGTGAAGCGCAGAGTGCCCTCCCAGAGACCCAGTACTTC

clone size: .
D gene: .
J gene: TRBJ2-7
V gene: TRBV11-2
CDR3 protein: CASSLFSRGTTHYEQYF
CDR3 DNA: TGTGCCAGCAGCTTATTTTCCCGGGGGACCACTCATTACGAGCAGTACTTC

clone size: .
D gene: .
J gene: TRBJ1-1
V gene: TRBV7-6
CDR3 protein: CASTYYSNAEAFF
CDR3 DNA: TGTGCCAGCACCTATTACAGCAACGCTGAAGCTTTCTTT

clone size: few
D gene: TRBD2
J gene: TRBJ2-3
V gene: TRBV20-1
CDR3 protein: CSATSGESTDTQYF
CDR3 DNA: TGCAGTGCTACTAGCGGGGAGAGCACAGATACGCAGTATTTT

clone size: few
D gene: .
J gene: TRBJ1-1
V gene: TRBV10-3
CDR3 protein: CAISEPAGSPPGLRNTEAFF
CDR3 DNA: TGTGCCATCAGTGAGCCTGCGGGATCCCCCCCGGGCCTCAGGAACACTGAAGCTTTCTTT

clone size: .
D gene: .
J gene: TRBJ2-7
V gene: TRBV20-1
CDR3 protein: CSARDRVVYEQYF
CDR3 DNA: TGCAGTGCTAGAGACAGGGTGGTCTACGAGCAGTACTTC

clone size: .
D gene: .
J gene: TRBJ2-1
V gene: TRBV15
CDR3 protein: CATSPGTYNEQFF
CDR3 DNA: TGTGCCACCAGCCCCGGAACCTACAATGAGCAGTTCTTC

clone size: .
D gene: .
J gene: TRBJ1-1
V gene: TRBV18
CDR3 protein: CASSADTEAFF
CDR3 DNA: TGTGCCAGCTCGGCCGACACTGAAGCTTTCTTT

clone size: .
D gene: .
J gene: TRBJ2-7
V gene: TRBV25-1
CDR3 protein: CASEGYYEQYF
CDR3 DNA: TGTGCCAGCGAGGGTTACTACGAGCAGTACTTC

clone size: .
D gene: .
J gene: TRBJ2-7
V gene: TRBV7-9
CDR3 protein: CASSLARTTGTDSYEQYF
CDR3 DNA: TGTGCCAGCAGCTTAGCCAGAACCACAGGGACCGACTCCTACGAGCAGTACTTC

clone size: .
D gene: TRBD1
J gene: TRBJ1-2
V gene: TRBV7-9
CDR3 protein: CASSLGPTGDRYGYTF
CDR3 DNA: TGTGCCAGCAGCTTAGGCCCCACAGGGGACCGCTATGGCTACACCTTC

clone size: .
D gene: .
J gene: TRBJ2-2
V gene: TRBV6-5
CDR3 protein: CASNFLGELFF
CDR3 DNA: TGTGCCAGCAATTTCCTCGGGGAGCTGTTTTTT

clone size: once
D gene: TRBD2
J gene: TRBJ2-3
V gene: TRBV20-1
CDR3 protein: CSAKTSGGSQYF
CDR3 DNA: TGCAGTGCTAAGACTAGCGGGGGTTCGCAGTATTTT

clone size: .
D gene: TRBD2
J gene: TRBJ2-7
V gene: TRBV4-3
CDR3 protein: CASSQEPGTSGGATYEQYF
CDR3 DNA: TGCGCCAGCAGCCAAGAGCCGGGGACTAGCGGGGGGGCGACCTACGAGCAGTACTTC

clone size: few
D gene: .
J gene: TRBJ2-1
V gene: TRBV10-3
CDR3 protein: CATGPRGIDEQFF
CDR3 DNA: TGTGCCACTGGTCCCAGGGGCATAGATGAGCAGTTCTTC

clone size: few
D gene: TRBD2
J gene: TRBJ2-7
V gene: TRBV7-9
CDR3 protein: CASSSRGGDYEQYF
CDR3 DNA: TGTGCCAGCAGTTCTCGGGGGGGAGATTACGAGCAGTACTTC

clone size: .
D gene: .
J gene: TRBJ1-4
V gene: TRBV7-2
CDR3 protein: CASSLRANEKLFF
CDR3 DNA: TGTGCCAGCAGCTTAAGGGCTAATGAAAAACTGTTTTTT

clone size: many
D gene: .
J gene: TRBJ2-4
V gene: TRBV9
CDR3 protein: CASSVGPGSGLNIQYF
CDR3 DNA: TGTGCCAGCAGCGTAGGCCCAGGGAGCGGTTTGAACATTCAGTACTTC

clone size: few
D gene: .
J gene: TRBJ2-3
V gene: TRBV29-1
CDR3 protein: CSVPFHTQYF
CDR3 DNA: TGCAGCGTTCCGTTTCATACGCAGTATTTT

clone size: .
D gene: .
J gene: TRBJ2-3
V gene: TRBV5-1
CDR3 protein: CASGSLGSSTDTQYF
CDR3 DNA: TGCGCCAGCGGCTCCTTAGGCTCTAGCACAGATACGCAGTATTTT

clone size: .
D gene: TRBD1
J gene: TRBJ2-5
V gene: TRBV7-9
CDR3 protein: CASSRGQDVWETQYF
CDR3 DNA: TGTGCCAGCAGCCGGGGACAGGATGTTTGGGAGACCCAGTACTTC

clone size: few
D gene: .
J gene: TRBJ2-7
V gene: TRBV7-8
CDR3 protein: CASSQDSASSYEQYF
CDR3 DNA: TGTGCCAGCAGCCAGGACAGCGCTAGCTCCTACGAGCAGTACTTC

clone size: .
D gene: .
J gene: TRBJ2-1
V gene: TRBV20-1
CDR3 protein: CSARVKGSSYNEQFF
CDR3 DNA: TGCAGTGCTAGAGTAAAGGGTAGCTCCTACAATGAGCAGTTCTTC

clone size: .
D gene: .
J gene: TRBJ2-3
V gene: TRBV12-3/TRBV12-4
CDR3 protein: CASSSGTVTDTQYF
CDR3 DNA: TGTGCCAGCAGTTCCGGGACGGTCACAGATACGCAGTATTTT

clone size: .
D gene: .
J gene: TRBJ2-1
V gene: TRBV4-3
CDR3 protein: CASSQDEDDRNEQFF
CDR3 DNA: TGCGCCAGCAGCCAAGATGAGGACGATCGTAATGAGCAGTTCTTC

clone size: .
D gene: .
J gene: TRBJ2-5
V gene: TRBV3-1
CDR3 protein: CASNQDITSTELIVNQETQYF
CDR3 DNA: TGTGCCAGCAACCAAGATATCACGTCCACAGAACTTATTGTGAATCAAGAGACCCAGTACTTC